This TCR beta chain was obtained from a study of CD8 T cell repertoires and HIV-1 epitope variants. For the study at large: T cells were cultured for roughly ten days with cytokines added on days 3 and 7. 1M T cells were kept uncultured as a baseline.

With respect to this clone: What it binds is not known.

Germline CDR1 is LNHNV and CDR2 is YYDKDF (reference sequence). This CDR3 comprises 20 residues. J gave up 5 bases and V 4 bases, and 22 bases lay outside the gene matches. Profiling relied on immunoSEQ multiplex PCR, and the TCRdb table lists in-frame clones only, not all of them. The data show around 7,000 clones, roughly 70% seen once. The origin of this receptor is a male donor with HIV. V is TRBV15 and J is TRBJ2-5; 10 bases line up with TRBD1. The sequencing sample was made of cultured CD8+ T cells derived from PBMCs. This chain's CDR3 is CATSTKWEIKTGGNAETQYF. The CDR3 nucleotides read TGTGCCACCAGCACAAAGTGGGAGATAAAGACAGGGGGCAATGCGGAGACCCAGTACTTC. The whole variable domain, filled in from reference TRBV15 and TRBJ2-5, reads DAMVIQNPRYQVTQFGKPVTLSCSQTLNHNVMYWYQQKSSQAPKLLFHYYDKDFNNEADTPDNFQSRRPNTSFCFLDIRSPGLGDTAMYLCATSTKWEIKTGGNAETQYFGPGTRLLVL.